The rows below give T cell receptor beta chains drawn from one sample of a study of blood T cell repertoires in COVID-19. Generated by immunoSEQ multiplex PCR, the TCRdb table keeps only in-frame clones and is missing some. The sample yields around 300,000 clones, roughly 89% seen once. Sequencing used peripheral blood. These receptors all stem from a woman in her thirties or forties who had recovered from COVID-19. Both conserved end residues are part of each CDR3. Fields, in order: V gene, clone size, D gene, J gene, CDR3 DNA, CDR3 protein. The D gene is left open where the match is weak. Clone sizes are given selectively: once, few, many, or a class where the clone is expanded.

v_gene: TRBV4-2
abundance: NA
d_gene: NA
j_gene: TRBJ1-1
CDR3nt: TGTGCCAGCAGCCGAGGAGATGAGAGGGACACTGAAGCTTTCTTT
CDR3aa: CASSRGDERDTEAFF

v_gene: TRBV5-4
abundance: NA
d_gene: TRBD1
j_gene: TRBJ2-5
CDR3nt: TGTGCCAGCAGCTCTACAGGGGGATTAGAGACCCAGTACTTC
CDR3aa: CASSSTGGLETQYF

v_gene: TRBV2
abundance: NA
d_gene: NA
j_gene: TRBJ2-7
CDR3nt: TGTGCCAGCAAAGCTGGTACCTACGAGCAGTACTTC
CDR3aa: CASKAGTYEQYF

v_gene: TRBV11-2
abundance: once
d_gene: TRBD2
j_gene: TRBJ2-7
CDR3nt: TGTGCCAGCAGCTCATCTAGCGGGCTAGGTGAGCAGTACTTC
CDR3aa: CASSSSSGLGEQYF

v_gene: TRBV27
abundance: NA
d_gene: TRBD2
j_gene: TRBJ2-7
CDR3nt: TGTGCCAGCAGCCACGGGTTTTTACGGGAGGAGGTCTACGAGCAGTACTTC
CDR3aa: CASSHGFLREEVYEQYF

v_gene: TRBV5-1
abundance: NA
d_gene: NA
j_gene: TRBJ2-2
CDR3nt: TGCGCCAGCAGCCAGAGGACCGGGGAGCTGTTTTTT
CDR3aa: CASSQRTGELFF

v_gene: TRBV30
abundance: NA
d_gene: TRBD1
j_gene: TRBJ2-5
CDR3nt: TGTGCCTGGAGTTTAGGGGGCGTGGAGACCCAGTACTTC
CDR3aa: CAWSLGGVETQYF

v_gene: TRBV6-5
abundance: NA
d_gene: NA
j_gene: TRBJ1-3
CDR3nt: TGTGCCAGCAGCCGAGAAAACACCATATATTTT
CDR3aa: CASSRENTIYF

v_gene: TRBV18
abundance: once
d_gene: NA
j_gene: TRBJ1-2
CDR3nt: TGTGCCAGCTCACCCGGACTCTTAAGGGATGGCTACACCTTC
CDR3aa: CASSPGLLRDGYTF

v_gene: TRBV2
abundance: many
d_gene: TRBD1
j_gene: TRBJ2-1
CDR3nt: TGTGCCAGCAGTGTGGGGGACAGGTCCTACAATGAGCAGTTCTTC
CDR3aa: CASSVGDRSYNEQFF

v_gene: TRBV12-5
abundance: NA
d_gene: TRBD1
j_gene: TRBJ1-1
CDR3nt: TGTGCTAGTGGTTTAGGACAGGGGGACACTGAAGCTTTCTTT
CDR3aa: CASGLGQGDTEAFF

v_gene: TRBV19
abundance: NA
d_gene: NA
j_gene: TRBJ2-7
CDR3nt: TGTGCCAGTAGTATTGCAGGGAATGCCTACGAGCAGTACTTC
CDR3aa: CASSIAGNAYEQYF

v_gene: TRBV5-1
abundance: NA
d_gene: TRBD1
j_gene: TRBJ1-6
CDR3nt: TGCGCCAGCAGCGCGGGACAGGGGGAATCACCCCTCCACTTT
CDR3aa: CASSAGQGESPLHF

v_gene: TRBV5-1
abundance: NA
d_gene: TRBD1
j_gene: TRBJ2-2
CDR3nt: TGCGCCAGCAGCCTGGGACAGGGTATCACCGGGGAGCTGTTTTTT
CDR3aa: CASSLGQGITGELFF

v_gene: TRBV28
abundance: NA
d_gene: NA
j_gene: TRBJ1-1
CDR3nt: TGTGCCAGCAGTTCAGACACCATGAACACTGAAGCTTTCTTT
CDR3aa: CASSSDTMNTEAFF

v_gene: TRBV6-1
abundance: NA
d_gene: NA
j_gene: TRBJ1-1
CDR3nt: TGTGCCAGCAGTGAAGGGTCGCCAGACCGCGGGGGGAACACTGAAGCTTTCTTT
CDR3aa: CASSEGSPDRGGNTEAFF

v_gene: TRBV5-5
abundance: few
d_gene: TRBD2
j_gene: TRBJ2-1
CDR3nt: TGTGCCAGCAGCTTGGATAGCGGGACCTACAATGAGCAGTTCTTC
CDR3aa: CASSLDSGTYNEQFF